These T cell receptor beta chains were read from a single sample in a study of shared clonotypes between healthy human individuals. Clones were sequenced by immunoSEQ multiplex PCR, and TCRdb holds only the in-frame ones, with some missing. This sample has around 530,000 clones, with around three quarters found just once. Sequenced: PBMCs. The receptors were sampled from a woman aged 35 to 49 in good health. Some clones in this sample may be carry-over from other donors' samples. The CDR3 runs from the conserved cysteine through the conserved F or W. D genes are given only for firm matches. Clone sizes are given selectively: once, few, many, or a class where the clone is expanded.

d_gene: NA
j_gene: TRBJ2-1
v_gene: TRBV7-8
abundance: NA
CDR3aa: CASSSSRVHEQFF
CDR3nt: TGTGCCAGCAGCTCCTCTAGAGTTCATGAGCAGTTCTTC

d_gene: TRBD2
j_gene: TRBJ2-1
v_gene: TRBV4-1
abundance: NA
CDR3aa: CASSPGRGSSYNEQFF
CDR3nt: TGCGCCAGCAGCCCCGGGAGGGGCAGCTCCTACAATGAGCAGTTCTTC

d_gene: NA
j_gene: TRBJ2-7
v_gene: TRBV2
abundance: NA
CDR3aa: CASSRQNYEQYF
CDR3nt: TGTGCCAGCAGCCGACAGAACTACGAGCAGTACTTC

d_gene: TRBD2
j_gene: TRBJ2-3
v_gene: TRBV6-1
abundance: NA
CDR3aa: CASSELAGGFTDTQYF
CDR3nt: TGTGCCAGCAGTGAACTAGCGGGAGGGTTCACAGATACGCAGTATTTT

d_gene: NA
j_gene: TRBJ2-7
v_gene: TRBV7-2
abundance: NA
CDR3aa: CASSFSSSEQYF
CDR3nt: TGTGCCAGCAGCTTTAGTAGTTCGGAGCAGTACTTC

d_gene: NA
j_gene: TRBJ2-6
v_gene: TRBV2
abundance: NA
CDR3aa: CASTRTDSGANVLTF
CDR3nt: TGTGCCAGCACGAGGACAGACTCTGGGGCCAACGTCCTGACTTTC

d_gene: TRBD1
j_gene: TRBJ1-3
v_gene: TRBV29-1
abundance: once
CDR3aa: CSVVLGQGGNTIYF
CDR3nt: TGCAGCGTTGTGTTGGGACAGGGTGGAAACACCATATATTTT

d_gene: TRBD1
j_gene: TRBJ2-5
v_gene: TRBV6-6
abundance: NA
CDR3aa: CASSYPGQGAETQYF
CDR3nt: TGTGCCAGCAGTTACCCGGGACAGGGGGCGGAGACCCAGTACTTC

d_gene: TRBD2
j_gene: TRBJ2-1
v_gene: TRBV10-1
abundance: NA
CDR3aa: CASSGIAGEVAGGSYNEQFF
CDR3nt: TGCGCCAGCAGTGGAATAGCGGGAGAGGTGGCCGGCGGCTCCTACAATGAGCAGTTCTTC

d_gene: TRBD2
j_gene: TRBJ2-1
v_gene: TRBV11-1
abundance: NA
CDR3aa: CASSLAGGDEQFF
CDR3nt: TGTGCCAGCAGCTTAGCGGGAGGGGATGAGCAGTTCTTC

d_gene: NA
j_gene: TRBJ2-1
v_gene: TRBV4-1
abundance: NA
CDR3aa: CASSLENLPGDEQFF
CDR3nt: TGCGCCAGCAGCCTAGAAAACCTGCCGGGGGATGAGCAGTTCTTC

d_gene: TRBD2
j_gene: TRBJ2-7
v_gene: TRBV5-4
abundance: NA
CDR3aa: CASSGTSGRSSYEQYF
CDR3nt: TGTGCCAGCAGCGGGACTAGCGGGAGGAGCTCCTACGAGCAGTACTTC

d_gene: NA
j_gene: TRBJ2-2
v_gene: TRBV9
abundance: NA
CDR3aa: CASSVDGTGELFF
CDR3nt: TGTGCCAGCAGCGTCGACGGCACCGGGGAGCTGTTTTTT

d_gene: TRBD1
j_gene: TRBJ2-5
v_gene: TRBV19
abundance: NA
CDR3aa: CASSVRDSGARAETQYF
CDR3nt: TGTGCCAGTAGTGTCCGGGACAGTGGTGCCCGGGCAGAGACCCAGTACTTC

d_gene: NA
j_gene: TRBJ1-4
v_gene: TRBV6-1
abundance: NA
CDR3aa: CASSEVRLTEKLFF
CDR3nt: TGTGCCAGCAGTGAAGTGCGTCTGACGGAAAAACTGTTTTTT

d_gene: TRBD1
j_gene: TRBJ2-7
v_gene: TRBV11-2
abundance: NA
CDR3aa: CASSLGQGLYEQYF
CDR3nt: TGTGCCAGCAGCTTAGGACAGGGCCTCTACGAGCAGTACTTC

d_gene: NA
j_gene: TRBJ1-2
v_gene: TRBV18
abundance: NA
CDR3aa: CASSPPGGDYGYTF
CDR3nt: TGTGCCAGCTCACCACCAGGGGGAGACTATGGCTACACCTTC

d_gene: TRBD1
j_gene: TRBJ2-5
v_gene: TRBV29-1
abundance: NA
CDR3aa: CSVGETGGKTQYF
CDR3nt: TGCAGCGTTGGTGAGACAGGGGGCAAGACCCAGTACTTC

d_gene: NA
j_gene: TRBJ2-7
v_gene: TRBV4-1
abundance: NA
CDR3aa: CASRQGIRQYF
CDR3nt: TGCGCCAGCCGCCAAGGGATCCGGCAGTACTTC

d_gene: NA
j_gene: TRBJ2-7
v_gene: TRBV6-5
abundance: NA
CDR3aa: CASSYSADTYSYEQYF
CDR3nt: TGTGCCAGCAGTTACTCGGCCGACACCTATTCCTACGAGCAGTACTTC

d_gene: NA
j_gene: TRBJ1-2
v_gene: TRBV19
abundance: NA
CDR3aa: CASSINLPSNYGYTF
CDR3nt: TGTGCCAGTAGTATTAATCTCCCTTCTAACTATGGCTACACCTTC

d_gene: NA
j_gene: TRBJ2-7
v_gene: TRBV11-2
abundance: NA
CDR3aa: CASSQRQEPYEQYF
CDR3nt: TGTGCCAGCAGCCAGCGACAGGAGCCCTACGAGCAGTACTTC

d_gene: NA
j_gene: TRBJ1-2
v_gene: TRBV7-2
abundance: NA
CDR3aa: CASSSGTTRVIGYTF
CDR3nt: TGTGCCAGCAGCTCAGGGACAACCCGGGTTATAGGCTACACCTTC

d_gene: TRBD1
j_gene: TRBJ2-3
v_gene: TRBV28
abundance: NA
CDR3aa: CASSLVTGGEDTQYF
CDR3nt: TGTGCCAGCAGTTTGGTGACAGGGGGTGAAGATACGCAGTATTTT

d_gene: NA
j_gene: TRBJ2-7
v_gene: TRBV7-2
abundance: few
CDR3aa: CASSLQATTYEQYF
CDR3nt: TGTGCCAGCAGCTTACAAGCGACAACCTACGAGCAGTACTTC

d_gene: TRBD1
j_gene: TRBJ1-1
v_gene: TRBV7-2
abundance: NA
CDR3aa: CASSLASGQVAFF
CDR3nt: TGTGCCAGCAGCTTAGCCTCGGGACAGGTAGCTTTCTTT

d_gene: TRBD1
j_gene: TRBJ1-1
v_gene: TRBV19
abundance: few
CDR3aa: CASSMWTGVGDTEAFF
CDR3nt: TGTGCCAGTAGTATGTGGACAGGGGTTGGAGACACTGAAGCTTTCTTT

d_gene: NA
j_gene: TRBJ2-3
v_gene: TRBV7-9
abundance: many
CDR3aa: CASSRGVDGTDTQYF
CDR3nt: TGTGCCAGCAGCAGAGGGGTGGACGGCACAGATACGCAGTATTTT